This T cell receptor (beta chain) comes out of a study of blood T cells in healthy people across ages. General study findings and limits: There was no known CMV status for donors, so expanded clonotype changes were possibly confounded.

With regard to this clonotype: Antigen: not known.

A J-beta primer mix and a sample-barcoded 5' primer were used in a second PCR of about 7 to 12 cycles. Each TCR beta cDNA got a 12-nucleotide random molecular identifier. Per-sample output comprised a minimum of 2.5 million paired-end reads containing CDR3. TCRdb recomputed calls from the 5' RACE reads with MiXCR, one row per CDR3 protein. The sample includes about 930,000 distinct CDR3 sequences, approximately 32% of them seen just once. Germline V gene lookup returns CDR1 SGHTA and CDR2 FQGNSA. This CDR3 is built from 16 residues. The ends were cut back, 0 bases at V and 3 bases at J, with 14 bases in the middle. These data also featured in a second study, about T cells of mothers and their children. As that report states: Sample barcodes and 2-4 random nucleotides were added by the M1S primer of the second PCR.

This sequence was found in a woman in her thirties or forties in good health. V gene TRBV7-2 combines with J gene TRBJ1-1, with TRBD1 as a possible D gene (6 bases). Sequencing input: blood. This CDR3 is CASSLAVGRGYTEAFF. CDR3 nucleotide sequence: TGTGCCAGCAGCTTAGCGGTAGGAAGGGGGTACACTGAAGCTTTCTTT.